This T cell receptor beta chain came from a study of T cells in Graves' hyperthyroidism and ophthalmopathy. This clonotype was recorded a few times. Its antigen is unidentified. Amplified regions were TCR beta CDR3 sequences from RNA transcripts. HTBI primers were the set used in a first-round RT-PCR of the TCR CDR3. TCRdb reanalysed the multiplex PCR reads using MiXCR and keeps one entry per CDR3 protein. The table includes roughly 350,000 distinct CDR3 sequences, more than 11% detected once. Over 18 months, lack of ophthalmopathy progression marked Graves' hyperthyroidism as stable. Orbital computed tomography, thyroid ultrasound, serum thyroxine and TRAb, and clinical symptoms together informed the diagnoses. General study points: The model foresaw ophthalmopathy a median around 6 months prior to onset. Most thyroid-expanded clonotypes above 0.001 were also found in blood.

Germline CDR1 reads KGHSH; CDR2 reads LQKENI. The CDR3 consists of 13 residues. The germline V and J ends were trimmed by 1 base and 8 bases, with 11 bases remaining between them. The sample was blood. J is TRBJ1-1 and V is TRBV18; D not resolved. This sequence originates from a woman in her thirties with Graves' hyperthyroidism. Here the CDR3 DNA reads TGTGCCAGCTCACCACGAATGGCAGAAGAAGCTTTCTTT. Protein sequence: CASSPRMAEEAFF.